One and the same sample provided the 6 T cell receptor beta chains below, sequenced in a study of tumor and adjacent non-tumor tissue in lung cancer. No cell sorting was done before RNA was extracted from the tissue. A modified ARM-PCR protocol with three rounds of nested PCR amplified TCRbeta. Each CDR3 protein gets one entry after TCRdb re-called the multiplex PCR reads with MiXCR. The sample yields some 78,000 distinct CDR3 sequences, around 75% seen once. Sequencing was performed on lung tumor tissue. These receptors originate from a woman in her 50s with non-small cell lung cancer.

Within the sample, this clonotype is large. The chain uses TRBV29-1 and TRBJ2-5, with D possibly matching TRBD1 (5 bases). The germline V gene encodes CDR1 SQVTM and CDR2 ANQGSEA. Trimming removed 5 bases from V and 4 bases from J, with 17 bases in between. This CDR3 is 14 amino acids long. The CDR3 region is CSVSGQRFRETQYF. CDR3 nucleotide sequence: TGCAGCGTTTCAGGGCAGAGGTTTCGAGAGACCCAGTACTTC.

In the case of this clonotype: The CDR3 end shows no conserved phenylalanine or tryptophan, and so a read error is likely. The chain employs TRBV5-1 and TRBJ2-5; TRBD1 matches at 7 bases. After removal of 6 bases from V and 1 base from J, the junction contained 6 bases not matched to a gene. The CDR3 loop spans 14 amino acids. The germline gives CDR1 SGHRS, CDR2 YFSETQ. CDR3 sequence: CASNRDSFQETQYS. The CDR3 DNA reads as TGCGCCAGCAACAGGGACAGCTTCCAAGAGACCCAGTACTCC.

With regard to this clonotype: A single base separates this from a much larger clone, so it may be a read error. The conserved final phenylalanine or tryptophan is absent from the CDR3, which likely points to a read error. V and J are TRBV7-3 and TRBJ1-6; D is unresolved. The V and J ends lost 2 bases and 10 bases respectively, with 9 bases between them. The CDR3 has 13 amino acids. Germline CDR1 reads SGHTA; CDR2 reads FQGTGA. CDR3 nucleotide sequence: TGTGCCAGCAGCTTATGGCAGACCTCACCCCTCCACTAT. Protein sequence: CASSLWQTSPLHY.

Many counts were recorded for this clonotype. V usage is TRBV5-6 and J usage is TRBJ2-1, with TRBD2 matching 8 bases. The CDR3 totals 17 residues. V gave up 3 bases and J gave up 3 bases; unmatched junction bases: 11. Germline V lookup: CDR1 SGHDT, CDR2 YYEEEE. The CDR3 reads CASSSLAAGRDYNEQFF. Written as DNA, the CDR3 is TGTGCCAGCAGCTCTTTGGCGGCCGGGAGGGACTACAATGAGCAGTTCTTC.

Concerning this clonotype itself: Since the CDR3 does not end with the conserved phenylalanine or tryptophan, this likely comes from a read error. This chain joins TRBV4-2 and TRBJ2-3, with 7 bases lining up with TRBD2. The CDR3 has 16 amino acids. V shed 1 base and J 3 bases; nucleotides not matched to a gene: 7. The germline CDR1 and CDR2 sequences are LGHNA and YNFKEQ. The CDR3 here is CASSQGGGLSTDTQYL. Here the CDR3 DNA reads TGTGCCAGCAGCCAAGGGGGGGGACTTAGTACAGATACGCAGTATCTT.

To note about this clonotype: The junction departs from germline at one end; a sequencing error may be responsible. This rearrangement joins TRBV6-5 to TRBJ2-3; unclear D gene. The germline gives CDR1 MNHEY, CDR2 SVGAGI. The CDR3 totals 13 residues. The CDR3 DNA sequence: TGTGCCAGCAGTCCTGGTATGCCAGATACGCAGTTTTTT. Protein sequence: CASSPGMPDTQFF.